The 19 T cell receptor beta chains in this list originate from one sample, sequenced in a study of OX40 agonist ivuxolimab in advanced cancers. Clones were sequenced by immunoSEQ multiplex PCR, and TCRdb holds only the in-frame ones, with some missing. The profile shows around 70,000 clones, 70% to 90% of them singletons. The sample in question was CD4+ or CD8+ T cells sorted from blood, obtained in a trial of the OX40 agonist ivuxolimab. The receptor source for this set is an adult with an advanced solid tumor such as melanoma, head and neck, liver or kidney cancer.

J is TRBJ2-3 and V is TRBV4-3; 10 nucleotides agree with TRBD2. The CDR3 spans 18 residues. CDR1 LGHNA and CDR2 YSLEER come from the germline V gene. The trim removed 0 bases at V and 2 bases at J, leaving 8 bases unmatched. The CDR3 DNA sequence: TGCGCCAGCAGCCAAGATGGTCTCACTAGCGGGACCACAGATACGCAGTATTTT. This encodes CASSQDGLTSGTTDTQYF.

The chain joins TRBV19 to TRBJ2-5, with D unresolved. The CDR3 consists of 14 residues. Trimming cost V 2 bases and J 0 bases, with 7 bases left between them. CDR1 and CDR2 (germline): LNHDA, SQIVND (reference sequence). The CDR3 bases are TGTGCCAGTAGTATACCAGCATACCAAGAGACCCAGTACTTC. Residues: CASSIPAYQETQYF.

This clone was detected a few times. This chain uses TRBV7-6 with TRBJ1-3; possible D gene TRBD1, 5 bases. The CDR3 runs to 20 residues. Trimming left V 0 bases short and J 0 bases short, with 21 bases between. Germline lookup yields CDR1 SGHVS and CDR2 FNYEAQ. CDR3 sequence (DNA): TGTGCCAGCAGCTTAGCGAGCGCGCCACTCCGAGGGGCCTCTGGAAACACCATATATTTT. Its protein product is CASSLASAPLRGASGNTIYF.

This clone was recorded only once. The chain employs TRBV7-2 and TRBJ2-7; no clear D. Germline lookup yields CDR1 SGHTA and CDR2 FQGNSA. The V and J ends lost 3 bases and 3 bases respectively, with 6 bases between them. The length of the CDR3 is 12 residues. This CDR3 is CASSLTGYEQYF. The DNA for the CDR3 is TGTGCCAGCAGCTTGACTGGCTACGAGCAGTACTTC.

The sample holds a few counts of this clone. J is TRBJ2-1 and V is TRBV18; D is tentatively TRBD1 or TRBD2 (5 bases each). The length of the CDR3 is 15 residues. CDR1 is KGHSH, CDR2 LQKENI, per germline. Trimming removed 4 bases at V and 6 bases at J, with 16 bases between. DNA for the CDR3: TGTGCCAGCTCACGAGTGGCAGCGGACACCAATGAGCAGTTCTTC. Protein sequence: CASSRVAADTNEQFF.

The CDR3 region has the DNA TGTGCCAGCAGCTTTCAACAGAGCTACGAGCAGTACTTC. It is translated as CASSFQQSYEQYF. The chain employs TRBV5-6 and TRBJ2-7, with D hard to call. Trimming left V 2 bases short and J 3 bases short, with 9 bases between. Germline V gives CDR1 SGHDT, CDR2 YYEEEE. This CDR3 spans 13 amino acids.

The CDR3 region is CASSQRPGLAGQETQYF. CDR3 nucleotide sequence: TGTGCCAGCAGCCAAAGACCGGGACTAGCGGGGCAAGAGACCCAGTACTTC. The rearrangement uses TRBV7-6 and TRBJ2-5; 13 bases line up with TRBD2. J was trimmed by 2 bases and V by 5 bases; bases with no gene match: 8. The CDR3 spans 17 residues. Germline CDR1 SGHVS, CDR2 FNYEAQ.

The rearrangement joins TRBV28 to TRBJ2-5, with 7 bases matching TRBD1. The CDR3 runs to 15 residues. Germline V lookup: CDR1 MDHEN, CDR2 SYDVKM. The junction had 11 bases not matched to a gene; V was cut back by 6 bases and J by 4 bases. CDR3 sequence reads: CASSVQGWGRETQYF. The CDR3 DNA sequence: TGTGCCAGCAGCGTACAGGGGTGGGGGCGAGAGACCCAGTACTTC.

The chain uses TRBV28 and TRBJ1-3; D is uncertain. Looked up from germline, CDR1 is MDHEN and CDR2 is SYDVKM. The V end lost 6 bases, the J end lost 4 bases, and 13 bases lay between the germline ends. The CDR3 length is 14 residues. Here the CDR3 DNA reads TGTGCCAGCAGCCATCTCTCAGGAGGAAACACCATATATTTT. This encodes CASSHLSGGNTIYF.

V gene TRBV28 combines with J gene TRBJ1-6, with D hard to call. Germline values: CDR1 MDHEN, CDR2 SYDVKM. This CDR3 is built from 15 residues. V shed 5 bases and J shed 13 bases, with 21 bases lying between them. The chain's CDR3 is CASSPGPHGNFPLHF. The CDR3 bases are TGTGCCAGCAGTCCAGGCCCCCATGGTAATTTTCCCCTCCACTTT. Together with reference TRBV28 and TRBJ1-6, the CDR3 gives the full variable domain: DVKVTQSSRYLVKRTGEKVFLECVQDMDHENMFWYRQDPGLGLRLIYFSYDVKMKEKGDIPEGYSVSREKKERFSLILESASTNQTSMYLCASSPGPHGNFPLHFGNGTRLTVT.

Regarding this clone: Sequence at one end of the junction differs from germline and may be a read error. Other DNA sequences in this sample translate to the same CDR3. V is TRBV2 and J is TRBJ1-2, with D hard to call. The CDR3 length is 11 residues. In germline, CDR1 is SNHLY, CDR2 FYNNEI. CDR3 loop: CASSAEGRNTF. The CDR3 region has the DNA TGTGCCAGCAGTGCGGAGGGCCGAAACACTTTC. The entire variable domain, with the rest obtained from reference TRBV2 and TRBJ1-2, is as follows: EPEVTQTPSHQVTQMGQEVILRCVPISNHLYFYWYRQILGQKVEFLVSFYNNEISEKSEIFDDQFSVERPDGSNFTLKIRSTKLEDSAMYFCASSAEGRNTFGSGTRLTVV.

In DNA form, the CDR3 reads TGTGCCAGCAGTCCCCGGACAGGATTTAATTCACCCCTCCACTTT. Its protein product is CASSPRTGFNSPLHF. The V call is TRBV28, the J call TRBJ1-6; 7 bases match TRBD1. The V and J ends lost 5 bases and 6 bases, in that order; junction bases with no gene match: 7. CDR1 is MDHEN and CDR2 is SYDVKM in the germline V gene. This CDR3 comprises 15 residues.

The chain combines TRBV9 with TRBJ2-1; D gene unclear. CDR1 SGDLS and CDR2 YYNGEE come from the germline V gene. V gave up 0 bases and J gave up 1 base, with 8 bases separating them. This CDR3 spans 15 amino acids. The CDR3 region is CASSVGGGSYNEQFF. CDR3 sequence (DNA): TGTGCCAGCAGCGTAGGAGGCGGATCCTACAATGAGCAGTTCTTC.

In its sample, this clone was seen once. The genes are TRBV19 and TRBJ2-2; 7 positions match TRBD1. The germline V gene has CDR1 LNHDA and CDR2 SQIVND (reference sequence). The CDR3 has 15 residues. J gave up 3 bases and V 6 bases, and 7 bases lay outside the gene matches. The CDR3 coding sequence is TGTGCCAGTAGCCGACAGGGTTTGCACACCGGGGAGCTGTTTTTT. It is translated as CASSRQGLHTGELFF.

The genes are TRBV10-3 and TRBJ2-1, with a possible D match to TRBD1 (6 bases). Germline V gene data show CDR1 as ENHRY and CDR2 as SYGVKD. The V end lost 6 bases, the J end lost 3 bases, and 15 bases lay between the germline ends. This CDR3 region has 15 residues. CDR3: CAISLQGTCYNEQFF. The CDR3 DNA follows: TGTGCCATCAGCCTACAGGGAACGTGCTACAATGAGCAGTTCTTC.

The chain has TRBV5-1 and TRBJ2-7, with 8 bases aligning to TRBD1. J lost 3 bases, V lost 4 bases, and 6 bases had no gene match. Germline values: CDR1 SGHRS, CDR2 YFSETQ. The CDR3 totals 14 residues. CDR3 amino acids: CASSPTGEDYEQYV. DNA of the CDR3: TGCGCCAGCAGCCCGACAGGGGAAGACTACGAGCAGTACGTC.

V is TRBV7-2 and J is TRBJ1-2; 7 nucleotides match TRBD1. The germline CDR1 and CDR2 sequences are SGHTA and FQGNSA. V shed 2 bases and J 3 bases; nucleotides not matched to a gene: 6. CDR3 length equals 15 residues. CDR3 nucleotide sequence: TGTGCCAGCAGCTTACCACAGGGGAGCTACTATGGCTACACCTTC. It specifies CASSLPQGSYYGYTF.

This rearrangement joins TRBV28 to TRBJ1-2; 7 bases align to TRBD1. Per germline, CDR1 MDHEN and CDR2 SYDVKM. V lost 8 bases to trimming and J lost 3 bases; unmatched junction nucleotides: 12. The length of the CDR3 is 15 residues. The CDR3 is CASSYLGGADYGYTF. The CDR3 region has the DNA TGTGCCAGCTCCTACTTAGGGGGCGCAGACTATGGCTACACCTTC.

The chain couples TRBV6-5 to TRBJ2-7; 9 bases are a match to TRBD1. After removal of 7 bases from V and 5 bases from J, the junction contained 9 bases not matched to a gene. Per germline, CDR1 MNHEY and CDR2 SVGAGI. The CDR3 runs 14 residues. CDR3 bases: TGTGCCAGCAAAAAACAGGGGGCGTTGAACGAGCAGTACGTC. It translates to CASKKQGALNEQYV.